A single sample gave rise to the 8 T cell receptor beta chains below, sequenced in a study of T cell responses to AZD1222 COVID-19 vaccine. Libraries were prepared by immunoSEQ multiplex PCR; TCRdb keeps only in-frame clonotypes and omits some of them. The sample has 130,000 or so clones, 88% seen once. This specimen consisted of peripheral blood, obtained 28 days after the second AZD1222 dose. The source is an adult who received the AZD1222 COVID-19 vaccine.

The J gene is TRBJ1-2, the V gene TRBV30, with D maybe TRBD1 (5 bases). Germline-derived CDR1 and CDR2 are GTSNPN and SVGIG (reference sequence). V lost 2 bases to trimming and J lost 6 bases, with 16 bases between them. CDR3 length: 14 amino acids. CDR3 nucleotide sequence: TGTGCCTGGAGTCGGCGCAGGGTCACGAATGGCTACACCTTC. Its protein product is CAWSRRRVTNGYTF.

J is TRBJ1-6 and V is TRBV18; D is unresolved. The CDR3 consists of 14 residues. The V gene's germline CDR1 is KGHSH and CDR2 LQKENI. V was clipped by 4 bases and J by 6 bases, with 10 bases between them. The chain's CDR3 is CASSLTSSNSPLHF. CDR3 DNA: TGTGCCAGCTCACTAACAAGTTCTAATTCACCCCTCCACTTT.

Here the CDR3 reads CASSLVQAGTGELFF. CDR3 bases: TGTGCCAGCAGCTTGGTACAGGCGGGAACCGGGGAGCTGTTTTTT. The chain has TRBV7-9 and TRBJ2-2, with a tentative D call TRBD2 (6 bases). The CDR3 runs to 15 residues. Germline V gene lookup returns CDR1 SEHNR and CDR2 FQNEAQ (reference sequence). Trimming shortened V by 3 bases and J by 5 bases, and 13 bases separated the two germline ends.

V usage is TRBV5-5 and J usage is TRBJ2-1; 9 nucleotides agree with TRBD2. CDR1 is SGHKS and CDR2 is YYEKEE in the germline V gene (reference sequence). CDR3 length: 17 residues. The junction had 13 bases not matched to a gene; V was cut back by 1 base and J by 8 bases. CDR3 DNA sequence: TGTGCCAGCAGCTTGCTGGCGGGAGGGGGATATTGGTATGAGCAGTTCTTC. This encodes CASSLLAGGGYWYEQFF.

The chain uses TRBV12-3 or TRBV12-4 and TRBJ1-1; D is unresolved. Trimming shortened V by 3 bases and J by 2 bases, and 7 bases separated the two germline ends. CDR3 size: 13 residues. CDR3 sequence: CASSFWVNTEAFF. The DNA of the CDR3 is TGTGCCAGCAGTTTTTGGGTAAACACTGAAGCTTTCTTT.

This clone appeared a few times. V is TRBV9 and J is TRBJ2-2; D gene uncertain. The germline gives CDR1 SGDLS, CDR2 YYNGEE. This CDR3 contains 16 residues. V was cut by 3 bases and J by 1 base, with 13 bases left in between. CDR3 sequence: CASSGSRTRNTGELFF. The CDR3 nucleotides are TGTGCCAGCAGCGGGAGTCGGACGCGGAACACCGGGGAGCTGTTTTTT.

The chain recombines TRBV21-1 with TRBJ1-3. TRBV21-1 is marked as a pseudogene. CDR3 length: 15 residues. In nucleotides, the CDR3 is TGTGCCAGCACCTCCCGGGCCCGCTCTGGAAACACCATATATTTT. Its translation is CASTSRARSGNTIYF.

This chain links TRBV19 with TRBJ2-7; TRBD1 agrees at 7 bases. Unmatched junction bases numbered 6, after V lost 5 bases and J lost 2 bases. CDR1 and CDR2 from the germline V gene are LNHDA and SQIVND (reference sequence). CDR3 size: 14 residues. Written as DNA, the CDR3 is TGTGCCAGTAGTCCTGTGGACAGGACCTACGAGCAGTACTTC. It yields the protein CASSPVDRTYEQYF.